These 10 T cell receptor beta chains were sequenced from one sample in a study of cytomegalovirus exposure and HLA in healthy donors. The data were produced by immunoSEQ multiplex PCR, yet TCRdb's version contains in-frame clones alone and is incomplete. Of tens of thousands of clones in the sample, 95% to 97% were seen once. Sequences were obtained from PBMCs. The source is a man aged 18 to 30 in good health and CMV-seronegative.

Details on this clone: One junction end disagrees with the germline gene, perhaps due to a read error. The chain combines TRBV7-7 with TRBJ1-2, with D possibly being TRBD1 (5 bases). CDR3 length: 13 residues. Germline loops: CDR1 SSHAT, CDR2 FNYEAQ (reference sequence). CDR3: CASSFFGGGRYTF. Written as DNA, the CDR3 is TGTGCTAGCAGCTTTTTTGGGGGGGGTCGCTACACCTTC.

The V and J genes are TRBV7-9 and TRBJ2-1, with 7 positions matching TRBD1. The V gene end was trimmed by 1 base and the J gene end by 5 bases; junction bases not matched to a gene: 8. CDR1 is SEHNR, CDR2 FQNEAQ, per germline (reference sequence). This CDR3 is 16 amino acids long. The CDR3 region is CASSLDVGGLDNEQFF. The CDR3 bases are TGTGCCAGCAGCTTAGATGTAGGGGGCTTGGACAATGAGCAGTTCTTC.

CDR3 loop: CAISGSPGTVYEQYV. In DNA form, the CDR3 reads TGTGCCATCAGTGGCTCTCCAGGGACAGTATACGAGCAGTACGTC. V is TRBV10-3 and J is TRBJ2-7, with 7 bases matching TRBD1. The ends lost 4 bases at V and 4 bases at J; junction bases unmatched: 10. CDR1 and CDR2 from the germline V gene are ENHRY and SYGVKD. The length of the CDR3 is 15 residues.

The chain is built from TRBV19 and TRBJ2-2, with 10 bases matching TRBD2. Germline CDR1 reads LNHDA; CDR2 reads SQIVND (reference sequence). This CDR3 region has 16 residues. Germline trimming cut 5 bases from V and 0 bases from J; bases unmatched to any gene: 3. CDR3 coding DNA: TGTGCCAGTAGTGGTGGACTAGCGGCGAACACCGGGGAGCTGTTTTTT. It codes for CASSGGLAANTGELFF.

CDR3 coding DNA: TGTGCCAGCAGCTTAGGGGCTTACAATGAGCAGTTCTTC. This encodes CASSLGAYNEQFF. This chain uses TRBV7-2 with TRBJ2-1, with no clear D. This CDR3 comprises 13 residues. V lost 1 base to trimming and J lost 4 bases, with 5 bases between them. Germline V lookup: CDR1 SGHTA, CDR2 FQGNSA.

The gene calls are TRBV11-2 and TRBJ1-1; 11 bases agree with TRBD1. The ends lost 6 bases at V and 6 bases at J; junction bases unmatched: 9. The CDR3 is 15 amino acids. Per germline, CDR1 SGHAT and CDR2 FQNNGV. CDR3 DNA sequence: TGTGCCAGCAGTCATCCGGGACAGGGGGTAGCTGAAGCTTTCTTT. Translating it yields CASSHPGQGVAEAFF.

Here the CDR3 reads CASSLWTSSGRGRTGELFF. The CDR3 DNA sequence: TGTGCCAGCAGTTTATGGACCTCTAGCGGGAGGGGCAGGACCGGGGAGCTGTTTTTT. This chain uses TRBV28 with TRBJ2-2, with TRBD2 matching over 12 bases. Per germline, CDR1 MDHEN and CDR2 SYDVKM. The junction had 10 bases not matched to a gene; V was cut back by 0 bases and J by 5 bases. The CDR3 runs 19 residues.

The chain is built from TRBV19 and TRBJ2-7; 10 positions match TRBD1. V lost 5 bases, J lost 1 base, and 5 bases stayed unmatched. This CDR3 contains 15 residues. Germline V CDR1 and CDR2: LNHDA, SQIVND (reference sequence). CDR3 bases: TGTGCCAGTAGTTTCGGGACAGGGGAATCCTACGAGCAGTACGTC. The encoded protein is CASSFGTGESYEQYV.

The V and J genes are TRBV9 and TRBJ1-1; weak D call: TRBD1 (5 bases). V lost 7 bases, J lost 1 base, and 11 bases lay in between. Per the germline V gene, CDR1 is SGDLS and CDR2 is YYNGEE. The CDR3 loop spans 13 amino acids. The CDR3 reads CASRTRENTEAFF. The CDR3 region has the DNA TGTGCCAGCCGGACCAGGGAGAACACTGAAGCTTTCTTT.

The chain recombines TRBV2 with TRBJ2-3, with 7 bases identical to TRBD1. CDR3 size: 14 residues. V was clipped by 6 bases and J by 1 base; unmatched bases: 4. CDR1 is SNHLY, CDR2 FYNNEI, per germline. CDR3 coding DNA: TGTGCCAGCAGAAGACAGGGAGGCACAGATACGCAGTATTTT. Amino acids: CASRRQGGTDTQYF.